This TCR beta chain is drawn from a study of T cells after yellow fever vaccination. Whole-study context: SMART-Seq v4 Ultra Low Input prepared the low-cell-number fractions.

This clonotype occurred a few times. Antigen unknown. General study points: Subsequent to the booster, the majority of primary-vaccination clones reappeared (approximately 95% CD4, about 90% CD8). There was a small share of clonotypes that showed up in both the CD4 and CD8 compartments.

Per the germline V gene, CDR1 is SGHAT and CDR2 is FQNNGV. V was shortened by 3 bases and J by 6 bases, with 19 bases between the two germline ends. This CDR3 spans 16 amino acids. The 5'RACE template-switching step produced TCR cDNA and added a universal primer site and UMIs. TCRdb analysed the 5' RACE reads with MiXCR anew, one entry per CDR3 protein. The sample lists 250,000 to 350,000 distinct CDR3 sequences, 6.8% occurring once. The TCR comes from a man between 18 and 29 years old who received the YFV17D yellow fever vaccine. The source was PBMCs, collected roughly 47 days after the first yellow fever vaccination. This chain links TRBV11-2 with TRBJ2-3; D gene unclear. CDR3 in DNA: TGTGCCAGCAGCTTCCCTCCGGACCGTCCGATGGATACGCAGTATTTT. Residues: CASSFPPDRPMDTQYF.